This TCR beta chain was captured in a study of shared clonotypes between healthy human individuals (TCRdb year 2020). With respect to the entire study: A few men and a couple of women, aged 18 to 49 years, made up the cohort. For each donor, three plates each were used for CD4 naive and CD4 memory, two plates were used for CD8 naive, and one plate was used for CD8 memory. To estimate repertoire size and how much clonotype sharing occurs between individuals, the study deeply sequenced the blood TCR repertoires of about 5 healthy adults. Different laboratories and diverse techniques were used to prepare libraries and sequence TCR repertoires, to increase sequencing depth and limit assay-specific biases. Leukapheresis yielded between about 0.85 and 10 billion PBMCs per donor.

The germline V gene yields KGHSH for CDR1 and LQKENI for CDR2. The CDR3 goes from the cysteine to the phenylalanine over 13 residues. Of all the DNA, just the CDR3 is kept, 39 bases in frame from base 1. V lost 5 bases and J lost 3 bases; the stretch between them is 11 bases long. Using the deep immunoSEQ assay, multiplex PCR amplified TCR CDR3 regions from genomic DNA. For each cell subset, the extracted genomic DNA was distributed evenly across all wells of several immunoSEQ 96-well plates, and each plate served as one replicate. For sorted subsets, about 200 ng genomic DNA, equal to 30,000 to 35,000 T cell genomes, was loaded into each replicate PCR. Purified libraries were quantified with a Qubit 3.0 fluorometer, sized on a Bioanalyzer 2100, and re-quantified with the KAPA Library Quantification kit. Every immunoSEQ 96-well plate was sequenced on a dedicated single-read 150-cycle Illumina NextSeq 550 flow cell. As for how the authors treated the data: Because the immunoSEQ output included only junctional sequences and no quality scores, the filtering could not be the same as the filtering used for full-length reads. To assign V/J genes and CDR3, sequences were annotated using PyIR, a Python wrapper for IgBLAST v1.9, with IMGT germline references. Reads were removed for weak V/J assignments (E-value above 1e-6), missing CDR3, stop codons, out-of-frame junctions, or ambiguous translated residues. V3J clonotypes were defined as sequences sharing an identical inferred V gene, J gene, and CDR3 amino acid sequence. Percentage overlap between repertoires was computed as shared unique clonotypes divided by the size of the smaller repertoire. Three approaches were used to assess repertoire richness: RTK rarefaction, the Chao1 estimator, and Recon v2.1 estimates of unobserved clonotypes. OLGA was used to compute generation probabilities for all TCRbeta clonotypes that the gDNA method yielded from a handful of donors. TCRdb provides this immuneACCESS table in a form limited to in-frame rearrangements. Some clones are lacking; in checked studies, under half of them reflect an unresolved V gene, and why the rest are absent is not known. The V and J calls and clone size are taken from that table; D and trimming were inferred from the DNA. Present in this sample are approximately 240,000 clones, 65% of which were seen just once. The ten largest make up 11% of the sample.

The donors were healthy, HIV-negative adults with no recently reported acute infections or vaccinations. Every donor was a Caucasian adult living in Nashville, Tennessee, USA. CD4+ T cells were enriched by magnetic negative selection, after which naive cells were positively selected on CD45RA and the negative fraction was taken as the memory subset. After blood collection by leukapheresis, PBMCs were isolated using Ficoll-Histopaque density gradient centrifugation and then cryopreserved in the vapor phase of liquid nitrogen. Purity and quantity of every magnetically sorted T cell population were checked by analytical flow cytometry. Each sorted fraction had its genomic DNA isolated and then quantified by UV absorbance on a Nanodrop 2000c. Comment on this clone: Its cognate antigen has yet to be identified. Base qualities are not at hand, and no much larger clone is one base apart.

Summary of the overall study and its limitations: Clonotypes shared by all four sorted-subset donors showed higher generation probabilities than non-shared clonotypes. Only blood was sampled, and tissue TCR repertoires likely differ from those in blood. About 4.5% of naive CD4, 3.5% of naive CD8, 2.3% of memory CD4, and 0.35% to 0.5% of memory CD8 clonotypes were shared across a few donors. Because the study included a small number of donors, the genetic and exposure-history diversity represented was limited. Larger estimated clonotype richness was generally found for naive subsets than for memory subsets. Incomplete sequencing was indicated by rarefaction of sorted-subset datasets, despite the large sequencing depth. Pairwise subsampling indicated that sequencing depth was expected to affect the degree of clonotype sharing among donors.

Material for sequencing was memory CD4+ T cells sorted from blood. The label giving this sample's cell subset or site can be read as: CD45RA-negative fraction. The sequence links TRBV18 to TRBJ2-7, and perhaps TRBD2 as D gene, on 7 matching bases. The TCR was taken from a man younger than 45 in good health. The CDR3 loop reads CASSRGGSYEQYF. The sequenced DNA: TGTGCCAGCTCAAGGGGGGGGAGCTACGAGCAGTACTTC.